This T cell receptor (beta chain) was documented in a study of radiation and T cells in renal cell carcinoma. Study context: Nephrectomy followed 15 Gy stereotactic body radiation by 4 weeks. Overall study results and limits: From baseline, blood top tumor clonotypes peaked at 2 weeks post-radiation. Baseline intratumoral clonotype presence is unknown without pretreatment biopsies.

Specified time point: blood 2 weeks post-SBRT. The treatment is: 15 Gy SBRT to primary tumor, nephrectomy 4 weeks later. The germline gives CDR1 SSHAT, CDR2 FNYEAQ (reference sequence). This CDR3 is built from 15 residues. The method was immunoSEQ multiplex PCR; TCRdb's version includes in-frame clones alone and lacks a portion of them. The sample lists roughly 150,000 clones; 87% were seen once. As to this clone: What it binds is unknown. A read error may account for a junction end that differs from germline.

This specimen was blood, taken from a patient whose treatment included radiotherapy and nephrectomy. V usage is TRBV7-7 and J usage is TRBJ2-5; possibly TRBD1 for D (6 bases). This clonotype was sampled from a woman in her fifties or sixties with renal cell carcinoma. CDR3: CASSLGGGHLETQYF. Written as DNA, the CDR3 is TGTGCTAGCAGCTTAGGTGGGGGCCACTTAGAGACCCAGTACTTC. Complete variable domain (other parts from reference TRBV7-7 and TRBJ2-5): GAGVSQSPRYKVTKRGQDVTLRCDPISSHATLYWYQQALGQGPEFLTYFNYEAQPDKSGLPSDRFSAERPEGSISTLTIQRTEQRDSAMYRCASSLGGGHLETQYFGPGTRLLVL.